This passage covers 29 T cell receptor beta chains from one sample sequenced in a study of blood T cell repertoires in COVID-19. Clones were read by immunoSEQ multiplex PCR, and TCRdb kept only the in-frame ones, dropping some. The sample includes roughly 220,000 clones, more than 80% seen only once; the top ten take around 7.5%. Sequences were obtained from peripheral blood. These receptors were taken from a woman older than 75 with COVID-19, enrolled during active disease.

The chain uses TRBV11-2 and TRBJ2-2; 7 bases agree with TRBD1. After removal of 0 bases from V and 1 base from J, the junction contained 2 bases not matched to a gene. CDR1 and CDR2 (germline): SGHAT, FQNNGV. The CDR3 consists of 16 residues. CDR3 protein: CASSLDRGKNTGELFF. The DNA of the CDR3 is TGTGCCAGCAGCTTAGACAGGGGGAAGAACACCGGGGAGCTGTTTTTT.

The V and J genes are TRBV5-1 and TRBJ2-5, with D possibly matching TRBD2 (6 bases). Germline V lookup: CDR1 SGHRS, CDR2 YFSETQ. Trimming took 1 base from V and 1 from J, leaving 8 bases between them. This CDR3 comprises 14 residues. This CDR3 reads CASSLRGSQETQYF. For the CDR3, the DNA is TGCGCCAGCAGCTTGCGGGGGTCCCAAGAGACCCAGTACTTC.

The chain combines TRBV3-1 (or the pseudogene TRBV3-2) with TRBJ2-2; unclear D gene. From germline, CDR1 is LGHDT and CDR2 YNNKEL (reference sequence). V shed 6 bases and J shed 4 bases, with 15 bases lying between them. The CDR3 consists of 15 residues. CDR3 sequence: CASSYIRLSTGELFF. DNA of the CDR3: TGTGCCAGCAGTTATATTCGTCTCAGCACCGGGGAGCTGTTTTTT.

CDR3 residues: CSMSGRAANEQFF. The DNA of the CDR3 is TGCAGCATGAGCGGGAGGGCCGCGAATGAGCAGTTCTTC. The chain uses TRBV29-1 and TRBJ2-1, with 10 bases identical to TRBD2. This CDR3 has 13 amino acids. From germline, CDR1 is SQVTM and CDR2 ANQGSEA. The junction had 8 bases not matched to a gene; V was cut back by 8 bases and J by 7 bases.

The CDR3 DNA sequence: TGTGCCAGCAGTTTATCTCCAGCTAGCGGGAGTTACGAGCAGTACTTC. This translates into CASSLSPASGSYEQYF. The chain joins TRBV28 to TRBJ2-7, with TRBD2 matching over 10 bases. Germline assignment: CDR1 MDHEN and CDR2 SYDVKM. V gave up 1 base and J gave up 4 bases; unmatched junction bases: 7. The CDR3 is made up of 16 amino acids.

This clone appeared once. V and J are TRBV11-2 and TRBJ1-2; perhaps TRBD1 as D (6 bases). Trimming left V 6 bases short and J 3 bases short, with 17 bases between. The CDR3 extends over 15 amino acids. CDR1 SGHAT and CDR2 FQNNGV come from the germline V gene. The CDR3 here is CASRKDSIGHYGYTF. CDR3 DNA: TGTGCCAGCAGGAAGGACAGTATCGGACACTATGGCTACACCTTC. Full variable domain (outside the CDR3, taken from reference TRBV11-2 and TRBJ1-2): EAGVAQSPRYKIIEKRQSVAFWCNPISGHATLYWYQQILGQGPKLLIQFQNNGVVDDSQLPKDRFSAERLKGVDSTLKIQPAKLEDSAVYLCASRKDSIGHYGYTFGSGTRLTVV.

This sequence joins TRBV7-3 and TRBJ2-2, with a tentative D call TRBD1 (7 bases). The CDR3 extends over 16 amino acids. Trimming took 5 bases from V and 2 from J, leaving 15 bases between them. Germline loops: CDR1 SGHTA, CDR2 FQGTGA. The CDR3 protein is CASSRGGTVNTGELFF. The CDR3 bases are TGTGCCAGCAGCCGTGGAGGGACAGTCAACACCGGGGAGCTGTTTTTT.

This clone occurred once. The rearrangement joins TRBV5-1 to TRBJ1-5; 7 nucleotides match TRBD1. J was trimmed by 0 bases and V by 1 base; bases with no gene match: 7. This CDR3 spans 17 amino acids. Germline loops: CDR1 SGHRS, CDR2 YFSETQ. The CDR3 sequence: CASSLLRGTPSNQPQHF. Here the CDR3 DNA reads TGCGCCAGCAGCTTGCTCAGGGGGACTCCTAGCAATCAGCCCCAGCATTTT.

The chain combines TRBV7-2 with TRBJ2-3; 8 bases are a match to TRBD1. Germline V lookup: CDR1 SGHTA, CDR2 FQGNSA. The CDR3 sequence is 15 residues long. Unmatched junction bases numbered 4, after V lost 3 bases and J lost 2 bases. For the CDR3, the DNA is TGTGCCAGCAGCTTTGGACAGGGTTTCACAGATACGCAGTATTTT. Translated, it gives CASSFGQGFTDTQYF.

The CDR3: CAWSANPRDRVLEKLFF. The CDR3 DNA reads as TGTGCCTGGAGTGCCAACCCACGGGACAGGGTGTTAGAAAAACTGTTTTTT. V usage is TRBV30 and J usage is TRBJ1-4, with 9 bases aligning to TRBD1. V lost 1 base and J lost 8; bases outside the gene matches: 14. This CDR3 contains 17 residues. CDR1 and CDR2 from the germline V gene are GTSNPN and SVGIG (reference sequence). The whole variable domain, filled in from reference TRBV30 and TRBJ1-4, reads SQTIHQWPATLVQPVGSPLSLECTVEGTSNPNLYWYRQAAGRGLQLLFYSVGIGQISSEVPQNLSASRPQDRQFILSSKKLLLSDSGFYLCAWSANPRDRVLEKLFFGSGTQLSVL.

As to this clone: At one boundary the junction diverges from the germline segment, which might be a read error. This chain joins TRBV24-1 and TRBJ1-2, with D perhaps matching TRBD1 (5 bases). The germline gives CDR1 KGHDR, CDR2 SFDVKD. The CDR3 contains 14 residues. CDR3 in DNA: TGTGCCACCAGTGATTCGAAACGGACGGGGGTTAAGTCCTTC. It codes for CATSDSKRTGVKSF.

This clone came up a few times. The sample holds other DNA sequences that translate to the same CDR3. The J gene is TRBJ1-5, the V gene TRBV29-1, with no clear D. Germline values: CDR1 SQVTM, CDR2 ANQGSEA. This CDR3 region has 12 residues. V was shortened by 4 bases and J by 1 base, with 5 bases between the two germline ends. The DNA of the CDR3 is TGCAGCGTTGGCGGCAGCAATCAGCCCCAGCATTTT. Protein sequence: CSVGGSNQPQHF.

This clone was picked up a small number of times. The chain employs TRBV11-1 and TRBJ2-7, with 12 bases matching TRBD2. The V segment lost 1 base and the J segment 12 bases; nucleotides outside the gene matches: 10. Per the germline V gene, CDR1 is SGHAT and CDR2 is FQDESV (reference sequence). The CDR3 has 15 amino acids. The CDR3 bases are TGTGCCAGCAGCTTAGAACTACGACTAGCGGGAGACCGGTACTTC. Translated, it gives CASSLELRLAGDRYF.

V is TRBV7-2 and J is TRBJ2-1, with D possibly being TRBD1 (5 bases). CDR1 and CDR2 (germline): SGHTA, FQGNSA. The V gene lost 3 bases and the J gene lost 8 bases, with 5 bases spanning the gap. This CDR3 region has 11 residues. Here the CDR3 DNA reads TGTGCCAGCAGCTTGGGGCATGAGCAGTTCTTC. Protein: CASSLGHEQFF.

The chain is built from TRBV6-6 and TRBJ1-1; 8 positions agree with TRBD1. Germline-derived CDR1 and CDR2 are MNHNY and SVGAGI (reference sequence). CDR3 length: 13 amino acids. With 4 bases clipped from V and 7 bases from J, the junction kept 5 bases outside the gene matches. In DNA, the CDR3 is TGTGCCAGCAGTTTTCCAGGGGGCGTTGAAGCTTTCTTT. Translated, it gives CASSFPGGVEAFF.

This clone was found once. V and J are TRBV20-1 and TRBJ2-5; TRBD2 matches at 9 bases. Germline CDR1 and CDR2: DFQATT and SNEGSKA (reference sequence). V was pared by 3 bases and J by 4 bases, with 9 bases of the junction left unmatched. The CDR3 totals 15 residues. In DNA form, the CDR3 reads TGCAGTGCTAGTTTGGCTAGCGGGGTAGGAGAGACCCAGTACTTC. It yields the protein CSASLASGVGETQYF.

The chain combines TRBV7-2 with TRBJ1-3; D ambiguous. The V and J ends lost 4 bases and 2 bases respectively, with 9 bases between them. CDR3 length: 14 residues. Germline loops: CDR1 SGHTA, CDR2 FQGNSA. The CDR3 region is CASSYRLAGNTIYF. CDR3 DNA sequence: TGTGCCAGCAGCTACCGATTAGCTGGAAACACCATATATTTT.

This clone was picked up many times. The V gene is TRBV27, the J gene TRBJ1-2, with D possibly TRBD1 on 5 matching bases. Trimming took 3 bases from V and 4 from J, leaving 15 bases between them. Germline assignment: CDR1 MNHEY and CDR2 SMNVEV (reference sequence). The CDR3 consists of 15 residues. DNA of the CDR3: TGTGCCAGCAGTTTCGCGGGGGACGGGTCCTATGGCTACACCTTC. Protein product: CASSFAGDGSYGYTF.

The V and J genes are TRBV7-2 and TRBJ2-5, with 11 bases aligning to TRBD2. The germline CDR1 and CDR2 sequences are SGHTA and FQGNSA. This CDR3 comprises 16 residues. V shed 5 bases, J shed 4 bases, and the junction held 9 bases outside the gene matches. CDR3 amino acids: CASSNKLAGATETQYF. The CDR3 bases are TGTGCCAGCAGCAACAAACTAGCGGGAGCAACAGAGACCCAGTACTTC.

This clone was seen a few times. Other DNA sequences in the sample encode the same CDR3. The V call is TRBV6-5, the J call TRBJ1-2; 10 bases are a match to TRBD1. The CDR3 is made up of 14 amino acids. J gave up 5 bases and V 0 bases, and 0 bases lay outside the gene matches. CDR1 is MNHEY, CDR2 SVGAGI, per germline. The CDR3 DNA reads TGTGCCAGCAGTTACTCGGGACAGGGGTATGGCTACACCTTC. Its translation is CASSYSGQGYGYTF.

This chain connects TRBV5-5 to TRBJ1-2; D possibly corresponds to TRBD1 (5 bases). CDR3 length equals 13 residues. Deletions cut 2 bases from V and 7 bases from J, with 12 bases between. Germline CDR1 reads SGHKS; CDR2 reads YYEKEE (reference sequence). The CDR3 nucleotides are TGTGCCAGCAGCTTCCGGGACTGGGGTGGCTACACCTTC. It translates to CASSFRDWGGYTF. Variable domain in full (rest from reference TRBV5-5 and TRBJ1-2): DAGVTQSPTHLIKTRGQQVTLRCSPISGHKSVSWYQQVLGQGPQFIFQYYEKEERGRGNFPDRFSARQFPNYSSELNVNALLLGDSALYLCASSFRDWGGYTFGSGTRLTVV.

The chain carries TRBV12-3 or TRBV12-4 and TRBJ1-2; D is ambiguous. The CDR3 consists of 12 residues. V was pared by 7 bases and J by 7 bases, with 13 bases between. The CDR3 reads CASTRGILGYTF. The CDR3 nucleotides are TGTGCCAGCACCCGCGGGATTCTTGGCTACACCTTC.

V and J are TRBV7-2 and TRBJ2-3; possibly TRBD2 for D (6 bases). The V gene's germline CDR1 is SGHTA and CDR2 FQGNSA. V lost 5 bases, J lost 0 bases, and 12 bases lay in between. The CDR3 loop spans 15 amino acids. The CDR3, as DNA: TGTGCCAGCAGCCACGACGGGGGTAGCACAGATACGCAGTATTTT. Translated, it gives CASSHDGGSTDTQYF.

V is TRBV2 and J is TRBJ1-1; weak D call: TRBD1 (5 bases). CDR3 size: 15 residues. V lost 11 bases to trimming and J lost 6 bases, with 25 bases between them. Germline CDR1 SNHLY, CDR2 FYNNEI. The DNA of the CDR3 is TGTGCCCCATGGGGGGGTGGGCAGACGGTCTCTGAAGCTTTCTTT. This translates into CAPWGGGQTVSEAFF. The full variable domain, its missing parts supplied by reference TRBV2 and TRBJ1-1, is EPEVTQTPSHQVTQMGQEVILRCVPISNHLYFYWYRQILGQKVEFLVSFYNNEISEKSEIFDDQFSVERPDGSNFTLKIRSTKLEDSAMYFCAPWGGGQTVSEAFFGQGTRLTVV.

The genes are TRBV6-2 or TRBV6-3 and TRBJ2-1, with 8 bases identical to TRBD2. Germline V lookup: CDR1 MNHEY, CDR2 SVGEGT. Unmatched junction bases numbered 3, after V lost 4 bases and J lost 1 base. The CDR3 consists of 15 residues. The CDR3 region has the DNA TGTGCCAGCAGTTTTAGCGGGACATCCTACAATGAGCAGTTCTTC. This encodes CASSFSGTSYNEQFF.

CDR3 bases: TGCGCCAGCAGCCACCCCGCTAAGGGAGGGAGGGATGAGCAGTTCTTC. Protein: CASSHPAKGGRDEQFF. The chain employs TRBV4-1 and TRBJ2-1, with 7 bases fitting TRBD2. Per germline, CDR1 MGHRA and CDR2 YSYEKL. J gave up 8 bases and V 3 bases, and 13 bases lay outside the gene matches. The CDR3 sequence is 16 residues long.

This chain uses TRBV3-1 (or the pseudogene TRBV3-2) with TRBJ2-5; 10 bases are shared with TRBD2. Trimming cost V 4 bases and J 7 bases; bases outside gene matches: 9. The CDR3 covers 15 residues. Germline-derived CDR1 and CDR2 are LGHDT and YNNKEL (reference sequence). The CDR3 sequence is CASSPGGAGGVTQYF. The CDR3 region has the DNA TGTGCCAGCAGCCCCGGGGGAGCGGGAGGGGTGACCCAGTACTTC.

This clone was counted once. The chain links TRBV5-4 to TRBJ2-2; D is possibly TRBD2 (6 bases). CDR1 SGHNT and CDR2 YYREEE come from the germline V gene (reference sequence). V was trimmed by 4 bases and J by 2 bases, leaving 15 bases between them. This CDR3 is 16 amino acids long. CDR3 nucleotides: TGTGCCAGCAGCATAACCCGCGGGGCCAACACCGGGGAGCTGTTTTTT. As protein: CASSITRGANTGELFF. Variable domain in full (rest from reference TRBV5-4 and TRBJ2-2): ETGVTQSPTHLIKTRGQQVTLRCSSQSGHNTVSWYQQALGQGPQFIFQYYREEENGRGNFPPRFSGLQFPNYSSELNVNALELDDSALYLCASSITRGANTGELFFGEGSRLTVL.

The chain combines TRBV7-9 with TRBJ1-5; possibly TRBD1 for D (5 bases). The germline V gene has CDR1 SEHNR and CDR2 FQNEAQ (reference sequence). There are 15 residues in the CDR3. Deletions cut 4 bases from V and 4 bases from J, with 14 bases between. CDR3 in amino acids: CASSSEQGGNQPQHF. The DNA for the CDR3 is TGTGCCAGCAGCTCCGAGCAGGGTGGGAATCAGCCCCAGCATTTT.